The T cell receptor (beta chain) under discussion was sequenced for a study of blood T cell repertoires in COVID-19. Background on the study: Both acute and convalescent COVID-19 samples were obtained from the United States, Italy and Spain. T cells, B-cell-depleted T cells, or PBMCs provided the cDNA or gDNA that served as material.

Germline V gene data show CDR1 as SNHLY and CDR2 as FYNNEI. V lost 6 bases and J lost 5; bases outside the gene matches: 7. This CDR3 has 15 amino acids. Under the authors' procedure: Amplification with reference gene primers provided the estimates of nucleated cell counts. Sequencing used immunoSEQ multiplex PCR; TCRdb keeps in-frame clones, though not all of them. V, J and clone size were drawn from that table, and D and trimming were deduced from the DNA. The sample consists of approximately 150,000 clones, roughly 85% of them appearing once. The sample comprised peripheral blood. V is TRBV2 and J is TRBJ2-5, with 12 nucleotides matching TRBD2. This TCR was sampled from a woman of 80 years or more with acute or convalescent COVID-19. The CDR3 spells CASSPGLAGLETQYF. The CDR3 DNA follows: TGTGCCAGCAGCCCCGGACTAGCGGGGTTGGAGACCCAGTACTTC.